This is a list of T cell receptor beta chains from one sample in a study of cytomegalovirus exposure and HLA in healthy donors. The protocol was immunoSEQ multiplex PCR, while the TCRdb copy is restricted to in-frame clones and leaves out a portion. This table holds about 190,000 clones, over 65% found once. Sequenced material: PBMCs. The receptors derive from a woman aged 25 to 39 in good health and CMV-seronegative. CDR3s include the opening cysteine and the closing phenylalanine or tryptophan. The D gene is left open where the match is weak. Clone size is shown for a subset of rows, as once, few, many or a class of expanded clone.

v_gene	j_gene	len	d_gene	abundance	CDR3nt	CDR3aa
TRBV6-6	TRBJ1-2	11	NA	NA	TGTGCCAGCAGTTCGGGGTGGAGCTACACCTTC	CASSSGWSYTF
TRBV9	TRBJ2-7	13	TRBD1	NA	TGTGCCAGCAGCGTAGGGGACAGGGGCGAGCAGTACTTC	CASSVGDRGEQYF
TRBV25-1	TRBJ2-1	13	NA	NA	TGTGCCAGCAGTGGCAGGGTTTACAATGAGCAGTTCTTC	CASSGRVYNEQFF
TRBV7-6	TRBJ2-7	17	NA	NA	TGTGCCAGCAGCTCCTTCCCTACCGGGGGAAGCTCCTACGAGCAGTACTTC	CASSSFPTGGSSYEQYF
TRBV4-2	TRBJ2-6	17	NA	few	TGTGCCAGCAGCCAATACGCGGGAAGCTCTGGGGCCAACGTCCTGACTTTC	CASSQYAGSSGANVLTF
TRBV4-2	TRBJ1-2	18	TRBD1	NA	TGTGCCAGCAGCCAAGATCTCACTGGGACAGGGACAAACTATGGCTACACCTTC	CASSQDLTGTGTNYGYTF
TRBV9	TRBJ2-7	15	NA	NA	TGTGCCAGCAGCGTATCAAGCGGATACTCCTACGAGCAGTACTTC	CASSVSSGYSYEQYF
TRBV19	TRBJ1-5	14	TRBD1	NA	TGTGCCAGTAGCGAGACAGGGCGGGGTCAGCCCCAGCATTTT	CASSETGRGQPQHF
TRBV6-4	TRBJ2-1	16	NA	few	TGTGCCAGCAGTAAACTCGGTACCATTTCCTACAATGAGCAGTTCTTC	CASSKLGTISYNEQFF
TRBV6-5	TRBJ1-2	14	TRBD1	NA	TGTGCCAGCAGTCTTCGGACAGGGAGCTATGGCTACACCTTC	CASSLRTGSYGYTF
TRBV2	TRBJ2-1	16	TRBD2	NA	TGTGCCAGCAGTGAACCGGGACTACGTTCGGACAATGAGCAGTTCTTC	CASSEPGLRSDNEQFF
TRBV28	TRBJ1-5	14	TRBD1	NA	TGTGCCGCGGTCCGGGACAGTACAAATCAGCCCCAGCATTTT	CAAVRDSTNQPQHF
TRBV10-3	TRBJ2-6	14	NA	NA	TGTGCCATCAGTGAGGGAGGGGAGGCCAACGTCCTGACTTTC	CAISEGGEANVLTF
TRBV7-2	TRBJ2-7	15	TRBD2	NA	TGTGCCAGCAGCTCCTCTAGCGGAAATACATACGAGCAGTACTTC	CASSSSSGNTYEQYF
TRBV15	TRBJ2-1	17	NA	NA	TGTGCCACCAGCAGAGGCCACTACCCCAACTCCTACAATGAGCAGTTCTTC	CATSRGHYPNSYNEQFF
TRBV30	TRBJ2-3	14	NA	NA	TGTGCCTGGAGCCGACTCCTCACCACAGATACGCAGTATTTT	CAWSRLLTTDTQYF
TRBV7-2	TRBJ2-1	15	NA	NA	TGTGCCAGCAGCTTAAGACTGGACTCCTACAATGAGCAGTTCTTC	CASSLRLDSYNEQFF
TRBV11-3	TRBJ2-1	14	TRBD2	NA	TGTGCCAGCAGCTTAGGGGGGGGGTCTAATGAGCAGTTCTTC	CASSLGGGSNEQFF
TRBV11-2	TRBJ2-3	13	NA	NA	TGTGCCAGCAGCCCAGGGGTCACAGATACGCAGTATTTT	CASSPGVTDTQYF
TRBV5-5	TRBJ1-1	13	NA	NA	TGTGCCAGCAGACTGGACATTAACACTGAAGCTTTCTTT	CASRLDINTEAFF
TRBV21-1	TRBJ2-4	15	NA	NA	TGTGCCAGCAGCAATGGGAGTAGGGAGGGAAACATTCAGTACTTC	CASSNGSREGNIQYF
TRBV9	TRBJ2-5	14	TRBD2	NA	TGTGCCAGCAGCGTAGTGGGGGGGCAAGAGACCCAGTACTTC	CASSVVGGQETQYF
TRBV21-1	TRBJ2-5	15	NA	NA	TGTGCCAGCAGCAAAGGTTGGGAGGGTGCAGAGACCCAGTACTTC	CASSKGWEGAETQYF
TRBV7-8	TRBJ1-6	16	NA	NA	TGTGCCAGCAGCTTAGAGTCAGGGCTTTATAATTCACCCCTCCACTTT	CASSLESGLYNSPLHF
TRBV5-8	TRBJ2-3	17	TRBD2	once	TGTGCCAGCGCCTCGCTTGGCGGGGGGTCTGGCACAGATACGCAGTATTTT	CASASLGGGSGTDTQYF
TRBV19	TRBJ2-1	13	NA	once	TGTGCCAGTAGTATATCCGCGGGATCAGGGCAGTTCTTC	CASSISAGSGQFF
TRBV4-1	TRBJ2-4	15	NA	NA	TGCGCCAGCAGCCAAGTTTACAACCCTAAAAACATTCAGTACTTC	CASSQVYNPKNIQYF
TRBV7-7	TRBJ2-7	15	TRBD1	NA	TGTGCCAGCAGCTTAGGACAGGGGGCAGGCTACGAGCAGTACTTC	CASSLGQGAGYEQYF
TRBV7-9	TRBJ2-7	19	TRBD1	NA	TGTGCCAGCAGCTCCCAGGCCAGGGGGAGTCAAACGAGCTCCTACGAGCAGTACTTC	CASSSQARGSQTSSYEQYF
TRBV6-6	TRBJ2-7	14	NA	NA	TGTGCCAGCAGTTACCTGGGCCTCTCCTACGAGCAGTACTTC	CASSYLGLSYEQYF
TRBV7-2	TRBJ2-5	14	NA	NA	TGTGCCAGCAGCGTGGGACTTTTAGAAGAGACCCAGTACTTC	CASSVGLLEETQYF
TRBV4-1	TRBJ2-5	16	TRBD2	NA	TGCGCCAGCAGCCAAGCCGCGGGAGGGCCCTGGGAGACCCAGTACTTC	CASSQAAGGPWETQYF
TRBV4-3	TRBJ2-5	17	TRBD2	NA	TGCGCCAGCAGCCAAGCGCTTGTAGCGGGAGGCCAAGAGACCCAGTACTTC	CASSQALVAGGQETQYF
TRBV2	TRBJ1-2	14	NA	few	TGTGCCAGCAGTGAGGCACAGGGAGTCTATGGCTACACCTTC	CASSEAQGVYGYTF
TRBV19	TRBJ1-2	11	NA	NA	TGTCACTCCCGCGGGGTGGGTGGCTACACCTTC	CHSRGVGGYTF
TRBV2	TRBJ1-4	16	TRBD1	few	TGTGCCAGCAGTGCGTTGGGACAGGGTGCCTTCGAAAAACTGTTTTTT	CASSALGQGAFEKLFF
TRBV7-3	TRBJ2-7	14	TRBD1	NA	TGTGCCAGCAGCCTAGGACAGGGGTACTACGAGCAGTACTTC	CASSLGQGYYEQYF
TRBV18	TRBJ1-3	16	NA	NA	TGTGCCAGCTCAGCTAGACAGGACCACTCTGGAAACACCATATATTTT	CASSARQDHSGNTIYF